The 7 T cell receptor beta chains below come from one sample, sequenced in a study of tumor and adjacent non-tumor tissue in lung cancer. Three rounds of nested PCR, following a modified ARM-PCR protocol, produced the TCRbeta library. TCRdb analysed the multiplex PCR reads with MiXCR anew, one entry per CDR3 protein. The repertoire holds approximately 79,000 distinct CDR3 sequences, with 61% as singletons. This sample's RNA came from whole unsorted tissue. Sequencing was performed on lung tumor tissue. The source of these receptors is a man aged 70-80 years with non-small cell lung cancer.

Remarks on this clonotype: This sequence may be a read error, since a much larger clone differs from it by one base. J is TRBJ2-6 and V is TRBV11-2, with 8 bases lining up with TRBD1. Germline CDR1 SGHAT, CDR2 FQNNGV. The CDR3 loop spans 15 amino acids. The CDR3 reads CASSSQGAGVNVLTF. The CDR3 DNA follows: TGTGCCAGCAGCTCTCAGGGGGCTGGGGTCAACGTCCTGACTTTC. The variable domain in full, with the rest retrieved from reference TRBV11-2 and TRBJ2-6, is EAGVAQSPRYKIIEKRQSVAFWCNPISGHATLYWYQQILGQGPKLLIQFQNNGVVDDSQLPKDRFSAERLKGVDSTLKIQPAKLEDSAVYLCASSSQGAGVNVLTFGAGSRLTVL.

This rearrangement joins TRBV30 to TRBJ2-1; D unresolved. V was pared by 0 bases and J by 9 bases, with 9 bases between. The CDR3 has 12 amino acids. The germline gives CDR1 GTSNPN, CDR2 SVGIG (reference sequence). CDR3 amino acids: CAWSVAGFEQFF. In nucleotides, the CDR3 is TGTGCCTGGAGTGTAGCCGGATTTGAGCAGTTCTTC.

The V call is TRBV20-1, the J call TRBJ1-5; D possibly uses TRBD1 or TRBD2 (5 bases each). The DNA matches TRBJ2-3 better at its end, which makes the J call doubtful. Looked up from germline, CDR1 is DFQATT and CDR2 is SNEGSKA (reference sequence). CDR3 size: 15 residues. Written as DNA, the CDR3 is TGCAGTGCTAGAGTCTTGGGACGGAGCAATCAGCCCCAGTATTTT. Its translation is CSARVLGRSNQPQYF.

Remarks on this clonotype: At one end, the junction sequence differs from germline, possibly due to a read error. The rearrangement joins TRBV4-1 to TRBJ2-5, with TRBD2 matching over 7 bases. Germline V lookup: CDR1 MGHRA, CDR2 YSYEKL. This CDR3 comprises 13 residues. DNA of the CDR3: TGCGCCAGCAGCCCCCCCCTAGCGGAGACCCAATACTTC. Translation gives CASSPPLAETQYF.

In regard to this clonotype: The germline gene is not matched at one end of the junction; a read error may be the cause. The CDR3 sequence: CTISPSDVTRELSF. CDR3 DNA sequence: TGTACCATCAGCCCGTCGGACGTCACCCGGGAGCTGTCTTTT. The rearrangement joins TRBV10-3 to TRBJ2-2; tentative D call: TRBD2 (6 bases). From germline, CDR1 is ENHRY and CDR2 SYGVKD. The CDR3 consists of 14 residues.

This clonotype was counted between two and nine times. The conserved closing phenylalanine or tryptophan is absent in this CDR3, likely reflecting a read error. The J gene is TRBJ2-7, the V gene TRBV7-8; D possibly corresponds to TRBD1 (5 bases). Deletions cut 6 bases from V and 6 bases from J, with 21 bases between. CDR1 is SGHVS and CDR2 is FQNEAQ in the germline V gene. The CDR3 loop spans 15 amino acids. CDR3 in amino acids: CASRLRGSSDGEQYL. The CDR3 nucleotides read TGTGCCAGCAGGTTAAGGGGTTCTAGTGACGGCGAGCAGTACCTC.

Worth noting for this clonotype: This clone may be a read error of a much larger clone one base away. The rearrangement links TRBV5-8 to TRBJ2-2, with TRBD1 identical over 7 bases. The V and J ends lost 6 bases and 5 bases, in that order; junction bases with no gene match: 13. The CDR3 covers 16 residues. Germline CDR1 SGHTS, CDR2 YDEGEE. The CDR3 loop is CASNLGQPLGTGELFF. CDR3 nucleotides: TGTGCCAGCAACCTGGGACAGCCCCTGGGGACCGGGGAGCTGTTTTTT.